Below are 25 T cell receptor beta chains sequenced from a single sample in a study of T cell repertoires in aging, cancer and after chemotherapy. Multiplex touch-down PCR with TRB-A/B primers amplified rearranged V-D-J TRB sequences. TCRdb processed the multiplex PCR reads anew with MiXCR; each CDR3 protein has one entry. This sample has 8,700 or so distinct CDR3 sequences, with roughly 25% found just once. TCR beta rearrangements were amplified from peripheral blood genomic DNA. Sequenced input: blood. The receptors originated from a human donor in good health.

This clonotype is classed as medium-sized (0.01 to 0.1%). This sequence joins TRBV10-3 and TRBJ2-6; no clear D gene. Trimming took 7 bases from V and 0 from J, leaving 7 bases between them. Germline CDR1 ENHRY, CDR2 SYGVKD. CDR3 length: 14 amino acids. The CDR3 is CAITTDSGANVLTF. CDR3 nucleotide sequence: TGTGCCATCACGACGGACTCTGGGGCCAACGTCCTGACTTTC.

In its sample, this clonotype ranks as medium-sized. The chain has TRBV6-6 and TRBJ2-7, with D perhaps matching TRBD1 (7 bases). V lost 6 bases and J lost 3, with 12 bases in between. This CDR3 comprises 13 residues. The germline gives CDR1 MNHNY, CDR2 SVGAGI (reference sequence). The CDR3 DNA reads TGTGCCAGCAGGGAGGGACAGAGCTACGAGCAGTACTTC. Its translation: CASREGQSYEQYF.

By share, this clonotype ranks as medium-sized (0.01 to 0.1%). This sequence joins TRBV7-6 and TRBJ2-7, with 7 positions matching TRBD1. Germline-derived CDR1 and CDR2 are SGHVS and FNYEAQ. V lost 5 bases and J lost 4; bases outside the gene matches: 20. The CDR3 covers 18 residues. The DNA for the CDR3 is TGTGCCAGCAGCATATCGTGGACAGGTGCCCTTGCCTATTACGAGCAGTACTTC. This sequence encodes CASSISWTGALAYYEQYF. Complete variable domain (other parts from reference TRBV7-6 and TRBJ2-7): GAGVSQSPRYKVTKRGQDVALRCDPISGHVSLYWYRQALGQGPEFLTYFNYEAQQDKSGLPNDRFSAERPEGSISTLTIQRTEQRDSAMYRCASSISWTGALAYYEQYFGPGTRLTVT.

The table lists this clonotype with a few counts. V is TRBV27 and J is TRBJ1-5; D gene ambiguous. The V end was cut by 4 bases, the J end by 3 bases, with 10 bases between. This CDR3 has 14 residues. Germline values: CDR1 MNHEY, CDR2 SMNVEV (reference sequence). CDR3 loop: CASSSRHPNQPQHF. The CDR3 bases are TGTGCCAGCAGTTCGAGACACCCCAATCAGCCCCAGCATTTT.

V gene TRBV12-3 or TRBV12-4 combines with J gene TRBJ2-4; TRBD1 matches at 7 bases. This CDR3 comprises 15 residues. V was clipped by 6 bases and J by 4 bases; unmatched bases: 9. CDR3 DNA sequence: TGTGCCAGCAGACCTCGACAGGGCGCTAAAAACATTCAGTACTTC. It translates to CASRPRQGAKNIQYF.

The CDR3 here is CASSILRGLAVQETQYF. DNA of the CDR3: TGTGCCAGCAGCATTCTCCGGGGACTAGCGGTCCAAGAGACCCAGTACTTC. The chain couples TRBV5-6 to TRBJ2-5; TRBD2 matches 11 bases. Looked up from germline, CDR1 is SGHDT and CDR2 is YYEEEE. The CDR3 runs to 17 residues. The trim removed 4 bases at V and 1 base at J, leaving 9 bases unmatched.

This clonotype was observed a handful of times. The chain combines TRBV15 with TRBJ2-3; a possible D gene is TRBD1 (5 bases). V was clipped by 1 base and J by 6 bases, with 17 bases between them. The CDR3 spans 16 residues. Germline CDR1 is LNHNV and CDR2 is YYDKDF (reference sequence). CDR3 protein: CATSRGGGGWWDTQYF. The CDR3 DNA reads as TGTGCCACCAGCAGAGGGGGCGGTGGCTGGTGGGATACGCAGTATTTT.

The gene calls are TRBV19 and TRBJ2-1; D is uncertain. CDR1 and CDR2 (germline): LNHDA, SQIVND (reference sequence). Deletions cut 4 bases from V and 0 bases from J, with 10 bases between. This CDR3 has 15 amino acids. The CDR3 DNA is TGTGCCAGTAGTACTGTCGGCGCCTCCTACAATGAGCAGTTCTTC. Protein product: CASSTVGASYNEQFF.

This chain links TRBV12-3 or TRBV12-4 with TRBJ1-4; 8 bases match TRBD1. J was trimmed by 4 bases and V by 8 bases; bases with no gene match: 6. The CDR3 consists of 14 residues. CDR3: CASGQGSINEKLFF. The CDR3 DNA reads TGTGCCAGCGGACAGGGTTCAATTAATGAAAAACTGTTTTTT.

In this sample, this clonotype turned up a few times. The chain recombines TRBV12-3 or TRBV12-4 with TRBJ2-4, with a possible D match to TRBD1 (5 bases). The CDR3 is 19 residues long. The V end lost 6 bases, the J end lost 0 bases, and 24 bases lay between the germline ends. CDR3 residues: CASSRVAGLSALAKNIQYF. CDR3 sequence (DNA): TGTGCCAGCAGCCGGGTAGCAGGGTTATCCGCTTTAGCCAAAAACATTCAGTACTTC.

The gene calls are TRBV7-9 and TRBJ2-1; 7 positions agree with TRBD2. Germline CDR1 reads SEHNR; CDR2 reads FQNEAQ (reference sequence). The ends lost 4 bases at V and 1 base at J; junction bases unmatched: 7. The CDR3 is 16 residues long. This CDR3 reads CASSSRGGRSYNEQFF. The DNA of the CDR3 is TGTGCCAGCAGCTCTCGCGGGGGTAGATCCTACAATGAGCAGTTCTTC.

This clonotype is labeled large (0.1 to 1%). The V and J genes are TRBV29-1 and TRBJ1-2, with TRBD1 matching over 7 bases. This CDR3 has 15 amino acids. Germline V gene lookup returns CDR1 SQVTM and CDR2 ANQGSEA. The ends lost 0 bases at V and 6 bases at J; junction bases unmatched: 10. The CDR3 region is CSVEDLDRQWDGYTF. CDR3 DNA: TGCAGCGTTGAAGATCTGGACAGGCAATGGGATGGCTACACCTTC.

This clonotype is categorized as medium-sized. The chain joins TRBV28 to TRBJ1-5; no clear D gene. The germline gives CDR1 MDHEN, CDR2 SYDVKM. V lost 4 bases, J lost 9 bases, and 13 bases lay in between. The CDR3 sequence is 13 residues long. The DNA for the CDR3 is TGTGCCAGCAGTTCCCAGGCCCTTACGCCCCAGCATTTT. It codes for CASSSQALTPQHF.

The V call is TRBV5-4, the J call TRBJ2-7; D tentatively fits TRBD1 or TRBD2 (5 bases each). Between the trimmed V and J ends, which lost 0 bases and 5 bases, there was a span of 12 bases. Germline V gene lookup returns CDR1 SGHNT and CDR2 YYREEE (reference sequence). The length of the CDR3 is 14 residues. For the CDR3, the DNA is TGTGCCAGCAGCTTGGAAGGGGAGATCCACGAGCAGTACTTC. Its protein is CASSLEGEIHEQYF.

This clonotype has more than one count but fewer than ten. The chain links TRBV7-2 to TRBJ2-7, with 8 positions matching TRBD1. The CDR3 has 13 amino acids. CDR1 SGHTA and CDR2 FQGNSA come from the germline V gene. V was pared by 4 bases and J by 5 bases, with 4 bases of the junction left unmatched. The CDR3, as DNA: TGTGCCAGCAGCTACAGGGGGATTGACGAGCAGTACTTC. This sequence encodes CASSYRGIDEQYF.

By share, this clonotype counts as medium-sized. The rearrangement links TRBV7-2 to TRBJ2-2, with unresolved D. Deletions cut 4 bases from V and 6 bases from J, with 15 bases between. The CDR3 has 15 amino acids. CDR1 and CDR2 (germline): SGHTA, FQGNSA. The CDR3 nucleotides read TGTGCCAGCAGCTCCTTGCGCCTTAATGCCGGGGAGCTGTTTTTT. As protein: CASSSLRLNAGELFF.

This clonotype is a singleton in its sample. The chain is built from TRBV5-1 and TRBJ1-1; D is perhaps TRBD1 (5 bases). The V and J ends lost 4 bases and 4 bases respectively, with 14 bases between them. The V gene's germline CDR1 is SGHRS and CDR2 YFSETQ. This CDR3 has 14 amino acids. CDR3 sequence: CASSRTGDVTEAFF. The CDR3 nucleotides are TGCGCCAGCAGCCGGACCGGGGACGTCACTGAAGCTTTCTTT.

The chain joins TRBV20-1 to TRBJ2-1; 9 bases match TRBD2. Per the germline V gene, CDR1 is DFQATT and CDR2 is SNEGSKA (reference sequence). This CDR3 contains 13 residues. The junction had 3 bases not matched to a gene; V was cut back by 0 bases and J by 9 bases. The CDR3, as DNA: TGCAGTGCTAGAGATCAAGCGGGGGGTGAGCAGTTCTTC. It encodes CSARDQAGGEQFF.

This clonotype was recorded a few times. V and J are TRBV30 and TRBJ1-2; D is undetermined. CDR3 size: 15 residues. The V gene lost 0 bases and the J gene lost 6 bases, with 17 bases spanning the gap. Germline V CDR1 and CDR2: GTSNPN, SVGIG (reference sequence). CDR3 amino acids: CAWSVPPSRGNGYTF. The CDR3 DNA sequence: TGTGCCTGGAGTGTACCCCCGAGTCGAGGGAATGGCTACACCTTC.

Concerning this clonotype: A much larger clone differs by one base, so this may be a read error. The chain links TRBV19 to TRBJ1-6; D is uncertain. Germline CDR1 and CDR2: LNHDA and SQIVND (reference sequence). This CDR3 is built from 14 residues. Here the CDR3 reads CASRSSRDNLPLHF. CDR3 nucleotide sequence: TGTGCCAGTAGGAGCAGCCGAGATAATTTACCCCTCCACTTT.

A few counts support this clonotype. This chain joins TRBV11-2 and TRBJ2-1; 9 bases line up with TRBD1. The ends lost 5 bases at V and 1 base at J; junction bases unmatched: 9. The CDR3 length is 17 residues. Germline CDR1 is SGHAT and CDR2 is FQNNGV. The chain's CDR3 is CASSPGQGRKSYNEQFF. The CDR3 DNA reads as TGTGCCAGCAGCCCGGGACAGGGAAGAAAGTCCTACAATGAGCAGTTCTTC.

By proportion, this clonotype is medium-sized (0.01 to 0.1%). The chain combines TRBV6-2 or TRBV6-3 with TRBJ1-5; perhaps TRBD1 as D (6 bases). With 6 bases removed from V and 4 bases from J, the gap between germline ends came to 16 bases. The CDR3 loop spans 15 amino acids. The germline V gene encodes CDR1 MNHEY and CDR2 SVGEGT. CDR3 sequence reads: CASRLDDRMNQPQHF. In DNA, the CDR3 is TGTGCCAGCAGGTTGGACGACAGGATGAATCAGCCCCAGCATTTT.

By its share, this clonotype is medium-sized. The gene calls are TRBV27 and TRBJ1-2; D gene unclear. This CDR3 has 12 residues. V shed 7 bases and J shed 6 bases, with 12 bases lying between them. Germline V gene lookup returns CDR1 MNHEY and CDR2 SMNVEV (reference sequence). The CDR3 sequence is CASTPGENGYTF. CDR3 DNA: TGTGCCAGCACCCCCGGGGAGAATGGCTACACCTTC.

This chain connects TRBV7-2 to TRBJ1-2, with 9 bases matching TRBD1. The CDR3 runs to 15 residues. Germline CDR1 is SGHTA and CDR2 is FQGNSA. Trimming removed 5 bases from V and 8 bases from J; junction bases left unmatched: 12. CDR3 DNA sequence: TGTGCCAGCAGCACAGGGGGCGCGAGGACGGAAGGCTACACCTTC. It yields the protein CASSTGGARTEGYTF.

A word on this clonotype: At one end, the junction sequence differs from germline, possibly due to a read error. This chain connects TRBV20-1 to TRBJ2-1, with 14 bases that match TRBD2. The CDR3 consists of 18 residues. CDR1 DFQATT and CDR2 SNEGSKA come from the germline V gene (reference sequence). CDR3 sequence (DNA): TGCAGTGCTAGAGGGACTAGCGGGAGGTTGGGTGGGAAAAATGAGGAGTTCTTC. Translating gives CSARGTSGRLGGKNEEFF.